This entry features one TCR beta chain sequence. What it binds is unknown. This specimen comes from a study of cytomegalovirus exposure and HLA in healthy donors. From germline, CDR1 is MNHNS and CDR2 SASEGT. The CDR3 contains 15 residues. Trimming pared 2 bases from V and 6 bases from J, leaving 16 bases between. PCR used 60 Vbeta primers and 13 Jbeta primers. Sequencing was performed with immunoSEQ multiplex PCR; in TCRdb, only in-frame clones are kept and a portion is missing. The repertoire table contains just over 150,000 clones. Study-level results: Confirmation in vitro established that a few CMV-associated chains were specific for CMV antigens. Researchers catalogued about 150 TCR beta chains as cytomegalovirus-associated.

Material for sequencing was PBMCs. The source is a man aged 25-45 years in good health and CMV-seronegative. This sequence joins TRBV6-1 and TRBJ1-1, with a possible D match to TRBD1 (5 bases). The CDR3 here is CASSESLGGVSEAFF. CDR3 bases: TGTGCCAGCAGTGAAAGCTTGGGAGGGGTATCTGAAGCTTTCTTT.